This T cell receptor beta chain was retrieved from a study of blood T cell repertoires in COVID-19 (dated by TCRdb to the early 2020s). Regarding the complete study: Samples covering the acute and convalescent phases of COVID-19 were provided by collaborators in the United States, Italy and Spain. The prospective study material was composed of cDNA or gDNA derived from T cells, B-cell-depleted T cells, or PBMCs. Subjects who had been exposed to COVID-19, were actively infected with it, or had recovered from it provided the deeply sampled blood TCRbeta repertoires that made up the dataset. The repertoires were released in a freely available public database meant as a resource for research on the immune response to SARS-CoV-2. Samples came from the ongoing ImmuneRACE study (first 160 participants) plus 1,254 subjects from 6 global collaborators. A de-identified subject ID, COVID-19 status, age in years and sex were almost always included in the sample metadata. Where available, HLA class I and class II types were obtained from metadata supplied by the sample provider rather than from assay-based typing.

Here is what the overall study found, with its caveats: The quantity of clinical and demographic metadata differed by source and by participant and was supplied without curation.

Each collaborating institution followed its own protocols to collect whole blood in K2EDTA tubes. For TCRbeta analysis, collaborators shipped samples in one of three forms: frozen whole blood, isolated PBMCs, or DNA extracted from either of those sample types. Via the germline V gene, CDR1 is MNHEY and CDR2 SVGAGI. The CDR3, from cysteine to phenylalanine, totals 13 residues. CDR3 DNA only is kept here, 39 bases in frame from base 1. V and J lose 8 bases and 2 bases, and a span of 12 bases separates them. TCRbeta CDR3 regions were amplified from genomic DNA using the immunoSEQ Assay, a bias-controlled multiplex PCR. In the original analysis: The number of nucleated cells in each sample was estimated by amplification of reference gene primers within the assay. To quantify the absolute abundance of each unique TCRbeta CDR3 rearrangement, sequence reads were collapsed and filtered. Productive Simpson clonality was computed per sample as the square root of Simpson's diversity index over productive rearrangements. Drawn from immuneACCESS, this table holds only the in-frame rearrangements with V and J called that TCRdb kept. Clones are partly lost; checked studies trace under half to an unresolved V gene and leave the rest unexplained. V and J calls and clone size are as listed in that table; D and trimming were resolved from the DNA. In this sample the table shows hundreds of thousands of clones, 70% to 90% of which occur a single time. The ten largest clones add up to more than 1.4% of the sample.

As for this clone: It has no known antigen specificity. No clone much larger than this one lies a single base away; base qualities are absent.

The chain was built from TRBV6-5 and TRBJ1-2; possibly the D gene is TRBD1, per 6 matching bases. Sequencing input: peripheral blood. The clonotype originates from a woman in her thirties with active or convalescent COVID-19. The CDR3 region reads CASQRDNNYGYTF. The nucleotide sequence is given as TGTGCCAGCCAGAGGGACAACAACTATGGCTACACCTTC.